This T cell receptor (beta chain) was sequenced during a study of blood T cells in healthy people across ages. V was pared by 1 base and J by 5 bases, with 8 bases of the junction left unmatched. The CDR3 is made up of 16 amino acids. Germline-derived CDR1 and CDR2 are DFQATT and SNEGSKA (reference sequence). A second roughly 7 to 11 cycle PCR used barcoded and J-beta primers. With 12 random nucleotides, a template-switch adaptor tagged each individual cDNA molecule. TCRdb redid the calling of the 5' RACE reads with MiXCR, one entry per CDR3 protein. The sample contains roughly 1.4 million distinct CDR3 sequences, 59% of which appear only once. General study findings and limits: When set beside aged donors, long-lived donors presented more naive CD4+ cells and higher diversity.

On this clonotype: Its specificity is unknown.

Sequencing was performed on blood. This clonotype was sampled from a man aged 18 to 29 in good health. V and J are TRBV20-1 and TRBJ2-3; 11 bases line up with TRBD2. CDR3 DNA sequence: TGCAGTGCTAGAGTTTCACTAGCGGGAGAGGGAGATACGCAGTATTTT. It specifies CSARVSLAGEGDTQYF.